This TCR beta chain emerged from a study of naive and memory T cell subsets. Study findings and constraints: Over 90% of naive TCR sequences appeared only once after error correction, unlike memory subsets. No ground truth validated the naive and memory repertoire findings.

With respect to this clonotype: The antigen remains undetermined.

V was clipped by 3 bases and J by 8 bases, with 7 bases between them. Germline V gene sequence: CDR1 MDHEN, CDR2 SYDVKM. CDR3 length equals 12 residues. The beta constant-region primer was an equimolar mix of two oligonucleotides covering TRBC1 and TRBC2. The ligated cDNA underwent four PCR rounds using SP2 and nested alpha and beta constant-region primers. TCRdb independently ran MiXCR on the UMI-ligation and nested PCR reads; one entry per CDR3 protein. There are over 100,000 distinct CDR3 sequences in the sample; 35% to 45% occur only once, and 0.8% to 1% lies in the top ten. CMV status came from CD4+ IFNgamma after overnight CMV lysate stimulation.

Material: central memory CD4+ T cells from blood. The receptor's source is a human donor in good health. The rearrangement uses TRBV28 and TRBJ2-2; D ambiguous. CDR3 DNA sequence: TGTGCCAGCAGTTTGTACGATGGGGAGCTGTTTTTT. It is translated as CASSLYDGELFF.